This TCR beta chain appears in the sequencing data of a study of blood T cell repertoires in COVID-19. In the study overall: Donors in the United States, Italy and Spain gave samples during acute or convalescent COVID-19. Sample material is recorded as cDNA or gDNA derived from T cells, B-cell-depleted T cells, or PBMCs.

With V trimmed by 5 bases and J by 7 bases, 2 bases remained unmatched. Germline V gene lookup returns CDR1 SGHTA and CDR2 FQGNSA. The CDR3 is 12 amino acids. In the authors' workflow: For nucleated cells, counts were estimated from reference gene primer amplification. Sequencing used immunoSEQ multiplex PCR; TCRdb keeps in-frame clones, though not all of them. The V and J calls and clone size are taken from that table; D and trimming were inferred from the DNA. The repertoire holds almost 200,000 clones, 85% to 90% seen once, with 0.65% to 0.95% in the top ten. Sequencing was performed on peripheral blood. The source of this sequence is a woman aged 70-85 years with acute or convalescent COVID-19. This chain connects TRBV7-2 to TRBJ2-4, with 7 bases that match TRBD1. CDR3 DNA sequence: TGTGCCAGCAGCGAACAGGGGAACATTCAGTACTTC. It is translated as CASSEQGNIQYF.